A single T cell receptor (beta chain) is shown here with its context. The antigen remains unidentified. These data belong to a study of vaccination and CD4 T cells after COVID-19. Treatment indicated: approximately nine-day PBMC culture with coronavirus spike peptide pools or control peptides (ViraFEST assay). V shed 4 bases and J shed 4 bases, with 7 bases lying between them. There are 12 residues in the CDR3. Germline CDR1 reads SGHAT; CDR2 reads FQDESV (reference sequence). Oncomine TCR Beta short-read sequencing was applied to DNA from cultured CD4+ T cells. TCRdb reprocessed the PCR reads with MiXCR, giving one entry per CDR3 protein. The table lists around 2,600 distinct CDR3 sequences, 28% of them singletons.

The rearrangement links TRBV11-1 to TRBJ1-2; the D is unclear. The starting material was CD4+ T cells from blood, cultured in vitro, obtained after SARS-CoV-2 vaccination. This receptor was identified in a human donor who had recovered from COVID-19. The CDR3 reads CASSSRGYGYTF. CDR3 bases: TGTGCCAGCAGCTCTCGGGGCTATGGCTACACCTTC.